Reported below is one T cell receptor beta chain. This specimen belongs to a study of cytomegalovirus exposure and HLA in healthy donors. The PCR ran on 60 Vbeta and 13 Jbeta primers. Measured with immunoSEQ multiplex PCR; TCRdb has only the in-frame clones, and not every one. The data contain 250,000 to 350,000 clones, 80% of them singletons. Sequencing input: PBMCs. The clonotype comes from a girl aged 2-10 years in good health and CMV-seronegative.

The CDR3: CASNPTGEANYGYTF. CDR3 bases: TGTGCCAGTAACCCCACAGGGGAAGCTAACTATGGCTACACCTTC. The gene calls are TRBV19 and TRBJ1-2; 7 nucleotides align to TRBD1. The germline V gene has CDR1 LNHDA and CDR2 SQIVND (reference sequence). This CDR3 has 15 residues. Trimming took 7 bases from V and 0 from J; bases not matched to a gene: 8.